A selection of T cell receptor beta chains follows, all from one sample in a study of T cell clonotyping in hematopoietic cell transplantation. Produced via immunoSEQ multiplex PCR; TCRdb's table is partial and in-frame only. The sample has under 15,000 clones, just under 95% seen once; the top ten hold approximately 8%. The source was PBMCs, collected 100 days after allogeneic stem cell transplant. The receptors here all came from a female patient in her forties or fifties who had an allogeneic stem cell transplant from an unrelated donor, so the T cells may come from the graft donor. Some clones in this sample may be carry-over from other donors' samples. CDR3s include the opening cysteine and the closing phenylalanine or tryptophan. Each record gives: J gene, V gene, CDR3 protein.

>TRBJ2-3|TRBV2
CASSEAAGLGTDTQYF
>TRBJ1-1|TRBV27
CASSLDRVNTEAFF
>TRBJ1-5|TRBV28
CASSLFRQTAQPQHF
>TRBJ1-5|TRBV7-2
CASSAADRANQPQHF
>TRBJ2-1|TRBV7-9
CASIIAGGSYNEQFF
>TRBJ1-5|TRBV25-1
CASSEGNGVSESQHF
>TRBJ1-2|TRBV21-1
CASSNDRAPFEGYTF
>TRBJ1-5|TRBV2
CASSVGTNNQPQHF
>TRBJ1-2|TRBV5-1
CASSPQVGATYGYTF
>TRBJ2-2|TRBV29-1
CSVEAPYGGNTGELFF
>TRBJ1-5|TRBV28
CASSSIGGGNQPQHF
>TRBJ2-1|TRBV4-1
CASSLTGRNEQFF
>TRBJ1-4|TRBV5-1
CASRVEGTTNEKLFF
>TRBJ2-3|TRBV20-1
CSAVDVNTQYF
>TRBJ2-6|TRBV6-4
CASSPSPLSGANVLTF
>TRBJ2-1|TRBV4-2
CASSGRLLSYNEQFF
>TRBJ1-1|TRBV6-5
CASSSGQGTEAFF
>TRBJ2-3|TRBV30
CAWSLTSGRAWGRDTQYF
>TRBJ1-4|TRBV19
CASSLIRDRSNEKLFF
>TRBJ1-1|TRBV2
CASSEWYTNTEAFF
>TRBJ1-1|TRBV15
CATSRDIGAAEAFF
>TRBJ2-7|TRBV29-1
CSVRGQGYEQYF
>TRBJ2-7|TRBV5-6
CASSPGTGEYEQYF
>TRBJ1-5|TRBV7-9
CASSLGTGGSNQPQHF
>TRBJ1-4|TRBV4-1
CASSQGQGPTNEKLFF